These 22 T cell receptor beta chains share one sample of origin, sequenced in a study of shared clonotypes between healthy human individuals. Clones were read by immunoSEQ multiplex PCR, and TCRdb kept only the in-frame ones, dropping some. This table holds some 2.3 million clones, roughly 93% found once. The sample was naive CD4+ T cells from PBMCs. Noted subset: CD45RA+ positively selected. The receptors were sampled from a man aged 18 to 30 in good health. Some clones in this sample may be carry-over from other donors' samples.

V is TRBV7-2 and J is TRBJ1-1, with TRBD1 as a possible D gene (5 bases). The germline gives CDR1 SGHTA, CDR2 FQGNSA. The CDR3 extends over 15 amino acids. V lost 2 bases and J lost 4, with 14 bases in between. Here the CDR3 DNA reads TGTGCCAGCAGCTTACTTCCGGGGGGATCCACTGAAGCTTTCTTT. Residues: CASSLLPGGSTEAFF.

The V call is TRBV19, the J call TRBJ1-1; possible D gene TRBD1, 6 bases. The germline gives CDR1 LNHDA, CDR2 SQIVND (reference sequence). The V end lost 3 bases, the J end lost 4 bases, and 12 bases lay between the germline ends. There are 14 residues in the CDR3. CDR3 in amino acids: CASSIAGASTEAFF. CDR3 DNA sequence: TGTGCCAGTAGTATTGCGGGGGCCAGCACTGAAGCTTTCTTT.

The gene calls are TRBV28 and TRBJ1-5, with 11 bases matching TRBD1. The CDR3 has 16 amino acids. Germline V gene data show CDR1 as MDHEN and CDR2 as SYDVKM. V was pared by 8 bases and J by 0 bases, with 6 bases of the junction left unmatched. CDR3 loop: CASSGQGARSNQPQHF. CDR3 DNA sequence: TGTGCCAGCTCCGGACAGGGGGCCCGTAGCAATCAGCCCCAGCATTTT.

V and J are TRBV30 and TRBJ2-7; D is unclear. Trimming left V 5 bases short and J 5 bases short, with 10 bases between. Germline V CDR1 and CDR2: GTSNPN, SVGIG (reference sequence). The CDR3 runs to 11 residues. CDR3 coding DNA: TGTGCCTGGGGACCGTCTGACGAGCAGTACTTC. Encoded protein: CAWGPSDEQYF.

The chain is built from TRBV29-1 and TRBJ2-1; tentative D call: TRBD2 (6 bases). V was shortened by 7 bases and J by 3 bases, with 19 bases between the two germline ends. Germline V gene lookup returns CDR1 SQVTM and CDR2 ANQGSEA. This CDR3 contains 15 residues. As DNA, the CDR3 is TGCAGCGCCCTAATGGGGGGATCTGACTACAATGAGCAGTTCTTC. Its protein product is CSALMGGSDYNEQFF.

This clone showed up just a few times. The J gene is TRBJ1-5, the V gene TRBV30; the D is unclear. The CDR3 sequence is 13 residues long. Trimming cost V 1 base and J 3 bases, with 7 bases left between them. Germline CDR1 reads GTSNPN; CDR2 reads SVGIG (reference sequence). DNA of the CDR3: TGTGCCTGGAGTGGAAACCTCAATCAGCCCCAGCATTTT. Amino acids: CAWSGNLNQPQHF.

The V gene is TRBV11-2, the J gene TRBJ1-2, with no clear D. Germline CDR1 and CDR2: SGHAT and FQNNGV. The CDR3 spans 14 residues. The V gene lost 5 bases and the J gene lost 0 bases, with 10 bases spanning the gap. The CDR3: CASSPDPSNYGYTF. The CDR3 DNA sequence: TGTGCCAGCAGCCCCGACCCCTCTAACTATGGCTACACCTTC.

The V gene is TRBV14, the J gene TRBJ2-2, with 11 nucleotides matching TRBD2. Germline-derived CDR1 and CDR2 are SGHDN and FVKESK. J lost 3 bases, V lost 4 bases, and 4 bases had no gene match. The CDR3 consists of 16 residues. The CDR3 nucleotides are TGTGCCAGCAGCCCCTATAGCGGGAGGGACACCGGGGAGCTGTTTTTT. Residues: CASSPYSGRDTGELFF.

This chain connects TRBV6-5 to TRBJ2-7; 10 positions match TRBD1. The CDR3 consists of 15 residues. Germline assignment: CDR1 MNHEY and CDR2 SVGAGI. J was trimmed by 2 bases and V by 2 bases; bases with no gene match: 3. The CDR3 is CASSYKDRGTYEQYF. The DNA of the CDR3 is TGTGCCAGCAGTTACAAGGACAGGGGGACCTACGAGCAGTACTTC.

V is TRBV14 and J is TRBJ2-6, with a tentative D call TRBD1 (6 bases). The CDR3 runs 15 residues. Germline CDR1 reads SGHDN; CDR2 reads FVKESK. V was clipped by 4 bases and J by 4 bases, with 11 bases between them. The CDR3 region is CASSLTGSGANVLTF. In DNA form, the CDR3 reads TGTGCCAGCAGCCTCACAGGGAGCGGGGCCAACGTCCTGACTTTC. Full variable domain (remainder filled in from reference TRBV14 and TRBJ2-6): EAGVTQFPSHSVIEKGQTVTLRCDPISGHDNLYWYRRVMGKEIKFLLHFVKESKQDESGMPNNRFLAERTGGTYSTLKVQPAELEDSGVYFCASSLTGSGANVLTFGAGSRLTVL.

This chain links TRBV7-2 with TRBJ2-7; D perhaps matches TRBD1 (6 bases). The germline V and J ends were trimmed by 5 bases and 5 bases, with 13 bases remaining between them. This CDR3 has 13 residues. Germline V gene data show CDR1 as SGHTA and CDR2 as FQGNSA. CDR3 sequence reads: CASSEGTNHEQYF. CDR3 nucleotide sequence: TGTGCCAGCAGCGAAGGGACAAACCACGAGCAGTACTTC.

Worth noting for this clone: The sample holds other DNA sequences that translate to the same CDR3. This sequence joins TRBV5-1 and TRBJ2-1; TRBD2 agrees at 8 bases. Looked up from germline, CDR1 is SGHRS and CDR2 is YFSETQ. This CDR3 region has 16 residues. J gave up 3 bases and V 0 bases, and 5 bases lay outside the gene matches. The CDR3 nucleotides are TGCGCCAGCAGCTTGGGAGCGGGAGTGGGCTACAATGAGCAGTTCTTC. As protein: CASSLGAGVGYNEQFF.

J is TRBJ2-1 and V is TRBV21-1; TRBD1, the table's D call, lacks a check against the DNA. TRBV21-1 is deemed a pseudogene. This CDR3 is 13 amino acids long. Here the CDR3 reads CASSRDRDNEQFF. The CDR3 nucleotides are TGTGCCAGCAGCAGGGACAGGGACAATGAGCAGTTCTTC.

V gene TRBV4-3 combines with J gene TRBJ2-1; possible D gene TRBD1, 6 bases. With 1 base removed from V and 4 bases from J, the gap between germline ends came to 11 bases. Germline V gives CDR1 LGHNA, CDR2 YSLEER. The CDR3 runs to 15 residues. As DNA, the CDR3 is TGCGCCAGCAGCCAAGGGGGGACATATTACAATGAGCAGTTCTTC. Translated, it gives CASSQGGTYYNEQFF.

V is TRBV13 and J is TRBJ1-2; no clear D gene. Trimming shortened V by 9 bases and J by 4 bases, and 21 bases separated the two germline ends. The CDR3 totals 15 residues. The germline V gene has CDR1 PRHDT and CDR2 FYEKMQ (reference sequence). The CDR3 protein is CASRGRRVESYGYTF. The CDR3 coding sequence is TGTGCCAGTCGGGGTCGAAGGGTTGAAAGCTATGGCTACACCTTC.

The genes are TRBV4-3 and TRBJ2-2, with 7 bases that match TRBD2. V shed 2 bases and J 3 bases; nucleotides not matched to a gene: 6. This CDR3 spans 16 amino acids. The germline CDR1 and CDR2 sequences are LGHNA and YSLEER. CDR3 nucleotide sequence: TGCGCCAGCAGCCAACTAGGACTAGGATACACCGGGGAGCTGTTTTTT. It translates to CASSQLGLGYTGELFF.

V and J are TRBV2 and TRBJ1-1, with TRBD1 matching 10 bases. J gave up 4 bases and V 2 bases, and 4 bases lay outside the gene matches. The germline CDR1 and CDR2 sequences are SNHLY and FYNNEI. The CDR3 spans 15 residues. This chain's CDR3 is CASSEYRTGGTEAFF. The CDR3 DNA sequence: TGTGCCAGCAGTGAATATCGGACAGGGGGCACTGAAGCTTTCTTT.

The chain employs TRBV21-1 and TRBJ2-7; the table's D call of TRBD1 was not tested on the DNA. TRBV21-1 is flagged as a pseudogene. This CDR3 has 14 residues. The CDR3 DNA follows: TGTGCCAGCAGCTTCCGGGACACTCCCTACGAGCAGTACTTC. It specifies CASSFRDTPYEQYF.

V usage is TRBV5-1 and J usage is TRBJ1-2, with 9 bases lining up with TRBD1. V lost 4 bases to trimming and J lost 7 bases; unmatched junction nucleotides: 5. CDR3 length: 13 residues. Germline V gene data show CDR1 as SGHRS and CDR2 as YFSETQ. CDR3 sequence: CASSRDRVGGYTF. Here the CDR3 DNA reads TGCGCCAGCAGCCGGGACAGGGTTGGTGGCTACACCTTC.

CDR3 in DNA: TGTGCCAGGGGGGGGCTCAATCAGCCCCAGCATTTT. As protein: CARGGLNQPQHF. V usage is TRBV27 and J usage is TRBJ1-5; possibly TRBD1 for D (6 bases). The V gene lost 9 bases and the J gene lost 3 bases, with 9 bases spanning the gap. There are 12 residues in the CDR3. Germline CDR1 is MNHEY and CDR2 is SMNVEV (reference sequence).

V gene TRBV6-6 combines with J gene TRBJ2-7; 7 bases line up with TRBD2. This CDR3 region has 13 residues. Germline assignment: CDR1 MNHNY and CDR2 SVGAGI (reference sequence). The V segment lost 10 bases and the J segment 4 bases; nucleotides outside the gene matches: 10. The CDR3 reads CANMGGSRYEQYF. The CDR3 nucleotides are TGTGCCAACATGGGGGGGAGTAGGTACGAGCAGTACTTC.

Only a few counts were recorded for this clone. The chain recombines TRBV19 with TRBJ2-7, with D possibly being TRBD1 (5 bases). V shed 7 bases and J shed 4 bases, with 14 bases lying between them. The CDR3 runs 13 residues. CDR1 is LNHDA and CDR2 is SQIVND in the germline V gene (reference sequence). The CDR3 DNA is TGTGCCAGTACTCAGGGTCCAGGATACGAGCAGTACTTC. It translates to CASTQGPGYEQYF.